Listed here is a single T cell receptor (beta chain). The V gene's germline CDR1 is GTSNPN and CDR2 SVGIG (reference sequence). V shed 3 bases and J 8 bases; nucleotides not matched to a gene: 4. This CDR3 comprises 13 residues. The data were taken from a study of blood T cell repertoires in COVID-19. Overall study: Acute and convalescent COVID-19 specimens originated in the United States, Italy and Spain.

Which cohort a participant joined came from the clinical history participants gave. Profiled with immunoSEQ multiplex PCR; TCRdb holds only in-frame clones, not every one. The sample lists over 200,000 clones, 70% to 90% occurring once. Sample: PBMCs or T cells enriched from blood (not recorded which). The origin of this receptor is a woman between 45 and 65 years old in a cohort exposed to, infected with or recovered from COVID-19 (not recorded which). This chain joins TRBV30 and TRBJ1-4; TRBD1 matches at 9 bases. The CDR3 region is CAWRQGAGEKLFF. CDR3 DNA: TGTGCCTGGAGACAGGGGGCAGGAGAAAAACTGTTTTTT.